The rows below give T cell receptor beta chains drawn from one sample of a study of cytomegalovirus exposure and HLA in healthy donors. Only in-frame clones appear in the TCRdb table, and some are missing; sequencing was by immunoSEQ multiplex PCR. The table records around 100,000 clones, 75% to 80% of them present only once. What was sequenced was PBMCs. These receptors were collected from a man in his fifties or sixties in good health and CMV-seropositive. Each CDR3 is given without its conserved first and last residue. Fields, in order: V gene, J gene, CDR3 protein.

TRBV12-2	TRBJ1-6	ASRLRQGRSPLH
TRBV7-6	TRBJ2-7	ASSLGASGVYEQY
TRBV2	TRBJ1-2	ASSEGQHYGYT
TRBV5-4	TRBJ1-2	ASSLPRANYGYT
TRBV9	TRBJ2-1	ASSSGQVSSCNEQF
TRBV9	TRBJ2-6	ASSVGGAGANVLT
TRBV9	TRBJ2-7	ASSLRQDPSYEQY
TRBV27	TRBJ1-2	ASSPLGDYGYT
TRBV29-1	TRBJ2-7	SVEYGGGNEQY
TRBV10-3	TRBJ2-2	AISQGRDTGELF
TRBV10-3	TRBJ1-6	ANGQGNDNSPLH
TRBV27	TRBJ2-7	ASSLQGFSSYEQY
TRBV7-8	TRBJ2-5	ASSLRGGFTGQETQY
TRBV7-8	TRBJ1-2	ASSLGTGNYGYT
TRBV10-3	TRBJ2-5	AISHRGTGKETQY
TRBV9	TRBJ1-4	ASSAGTGGEKLF
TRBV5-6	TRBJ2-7	ASSHGGLANPPYEQY
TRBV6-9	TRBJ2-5	ASREPSGRETQY
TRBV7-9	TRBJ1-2	ASSLSDRELGLGGYT
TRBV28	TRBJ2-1	ASSLGTSGGTNEQF
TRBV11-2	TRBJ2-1	ASSLSQGMGNEQF
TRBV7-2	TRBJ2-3	ASSLDGGGAPTDTQY
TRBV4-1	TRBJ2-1	ASSGDRGSYNEQF
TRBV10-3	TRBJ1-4	AIQGSANEKLF
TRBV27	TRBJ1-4	ASSFGGSGKLF
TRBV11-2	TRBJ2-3	ASSFTRTDTQY